This TCR beta chain emerged from a study of T cell responses to AZD1222 COVID-19 vaccine. Study-wide results and caveats: Compared with day 0, the breadth and depth of the Spike-specific TCR repertoire rose significantly after two doses of AZD1222. The reported proportion of spike-specific TCRs targeting unmutated variant regions was nearly half. Repertoires were sampled only after the peak T cell response.

Recipients boosted at about 4 weeks or about 12 weeks are pooled. The germline gives CDR1 MDHEN, CDR2 SYDVKM. J lost 1 base, V lost 4 bases, and 6 bases had no gene match. The CDR3 extends over 16 amino acids. For this clone: Antigen: not known.

Here immunoSEQ multiplex PCR was the method, and the copy in TCRdb shows in-frame clones only, minus some. The table has some 150,000 clones, 85% to 95% seen once. This chain connects TRBV28 to TRBJ2-5; 10 positions agree with TRBD2. The sequences come from peripheral blood, collected 28 days after the second AZD1222 dose. The clonotype comes from an adult who received the AZD1222 COVID-19 vaccine. CDR3 DNA: TGTGCCAGCAGTTCCCAGGGACTAGCGAGCCAAGAGACCCAGTACTTC. This gives the protein CASSSQGLASQETQYF.